The 8 T cell receptor beta chains reported below all come from one sample, sequenced in a study of shared clonotypes between healthy human individuals. This table comes from immunoSEQ multiplex PCR, and its TCRdb copy is limited to in-frame clones, with some not included. The sample holds 640,000 or so clones, 60% to 80% seen once. The sample consisted of memory CD4+ T cells sorted from blood. The subset denotes: CD45RA-negative fraction. These receptors were collected from a woman aged 25 to 39 in good health.

CDR3 DNA sequence: TGTGCCAGCAGGTGTTTAGGGGGGCGTCATAGCAATCAGCCCCAGCATTTT. This gives the protein CASRCLGGRHSNQPQHF. The chain uses TRBV21-1 and TRBJ1-5. TRBV21-1 is a pseudogene locus. This CDR3 spans 17 amino acids.

This clone was seen a few times. The chain is built from TRBV29-1 and TRBJ2-3, with D perhaps given as TRBD1 or TRBD2 (5 bases each). CDR3 length equals 13 residues. V was cut by 8 bases and J by 6 bases, with 18 bases left in between. Germline V gene data show CDR1 as SQVTM and CDR2 as ANQGSEA. The DNA for the CDR3 is TGCAGCACAAGTTGGGACCCGCGGGATACGCAGTATTTT. It translates to CSTSWDPRDTQYF.

This sequence joins TRBV28 and TRBJ2-7; 12 bases align to TRBD1. J lost 3 bases, V lost 6 bases, and 9 bases had no gene match. There are 16 residues in the CDR3. CDR1 is MDHEN, CDR2 SYDVKM, per germline. CDR3 protein: CASSRHRDRGLYEQYF. CDR3 DNA sequence: TGTGCCAGCAGCCGCCACCGGGACAGGGGGCTCTACGAGCAGTACTTC.

The CDR3 nucleotides read TGTGCCAGCAGCCGAACAGGGGTTGGCAAAAACATTCAGTACTTC. It yields the protein CASSRTGVGKNIQYF. The chain employs TRBV2 and TRBJ2-4; 7 nucleotides line up with TRBD1. CDR3 length equals 15 residues. Trimming took 6 bases from V and 3 from J; bases not matched to a gene: 8. Germline-derived CDR1 and CDR2 are SNHLY and FYNNEI.

This chain links TRBV5-1 with TRBJ2-3; 11 bases agree with TRBD2. The CDR3 runs 16 residues. Per the germline V gene, CDR1 is SGHRS and CDR2 is YFSETQ. V lost 5 bases and J lost 2; bases outside the gene matches: 7. Here the CDR3 reads CASSFGTSGHTDTQYF. For the CDR3, the DNA is TGCGCCAGCAGTTTTGGGACTAGCGGTCACACAGATACGCAGTATTTT.

This clone was detected ten times or more. The rearrangement links TRBV28 to TRBJ2-4, with D possibly TRBD1 on 5 matching bases. The V gene's germline CDR1 is MDHEN and CDR2 SYDVKM. The CDR3 covers 14 residues. Trimming took 2 bases from V and 1 from J, leaving 6 bases between them. This CDR3 reads CASSLRGAKNIQYF. As DNA, the CDR3 is TGTGCCAGCAGTTTAAGGGGCGCCAAAAACATTCAGTACTTC.

This sequence joins TRBV25-1 and TRBJ2-6; a possible D gene is TRBD2 (6 bases). V was shortened by 6 bases and J by 2 bases, with 14 bases between the two germline ends. Germline V gene data show CDR1 as MGHDK and CDR2 as SYGVNS. The CDR3 is 16 residues long. CDR3 sequence: CASRRNGGAGANVLTF. In DNA, the CDR3 is TGTGCCAGCAGGAGAAACGGGGGTGCTGGGGCCAACGTCCTGACTTTC.

The chain links TRBV9 to TRBJ2-1; 13 positions agree with TRBD2. The trim removed 2 bases at V and 9 bases at J, leaving 5 bases unmatched. In germline, CDR1 is SGDLS, CDR2 YYNGEE. The CDR3 extends over 15 amino acids. The CDR3 coding sequence is TGTGCCAGCAGCGTCGGACTAGCGGGAGATGGTGAGCAGTTCTTC. Translating it yields CASSVGLAGDGEQFF.